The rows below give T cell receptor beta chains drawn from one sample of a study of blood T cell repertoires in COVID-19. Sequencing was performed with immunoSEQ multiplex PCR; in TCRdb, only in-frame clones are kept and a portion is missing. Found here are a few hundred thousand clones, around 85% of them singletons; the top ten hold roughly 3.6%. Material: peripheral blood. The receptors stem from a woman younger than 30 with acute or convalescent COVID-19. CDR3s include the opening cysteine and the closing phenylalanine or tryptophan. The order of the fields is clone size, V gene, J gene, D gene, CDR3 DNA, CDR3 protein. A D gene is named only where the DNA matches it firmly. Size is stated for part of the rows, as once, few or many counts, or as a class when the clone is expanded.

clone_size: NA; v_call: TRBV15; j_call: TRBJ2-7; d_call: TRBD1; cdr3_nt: TGTGCCACCAGCAGGGCGACAGGGTCCGAGCAGTACTTC; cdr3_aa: CATSRATGSEQYF
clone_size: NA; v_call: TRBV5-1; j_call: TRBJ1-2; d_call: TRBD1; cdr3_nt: TGCGCCAGCAGCTCAGAGACAGGGGGAGGCTACACCTTC; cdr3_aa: CASSSETGGGYTF
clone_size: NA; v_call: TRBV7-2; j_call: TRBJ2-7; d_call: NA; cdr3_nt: TGTGCCAGCAGCTTAGAGGGGGGGACTTACTACGAGCAGTACTTC; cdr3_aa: CASSLEGGTYYEQYF
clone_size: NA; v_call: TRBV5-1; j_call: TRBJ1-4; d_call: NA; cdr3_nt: TGCGCCAGCAGCCCTCGGACAGATTTTAATGAAAAACTGTTTTTT; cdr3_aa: CASSPRTDFNEKLFF
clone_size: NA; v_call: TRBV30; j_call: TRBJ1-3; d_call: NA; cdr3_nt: TGTGCCTGGAGTACAGTTAACTCTGGAAACACCATATATTTT; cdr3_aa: CAWSTVNSGNTIYF
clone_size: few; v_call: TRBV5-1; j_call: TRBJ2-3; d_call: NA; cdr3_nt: TGCGCCAGCACGATTTACCCGGGCACAGATACGCAGTATTTT; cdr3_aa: CASTIYPGTDTQYF
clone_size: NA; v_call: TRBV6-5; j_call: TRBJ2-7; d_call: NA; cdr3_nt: TGTGCCAGCAGTTCCAGGGCGGTGAGCTCCTACGAGCAGTACTTC; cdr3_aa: CASSSRAVSSYEQYF
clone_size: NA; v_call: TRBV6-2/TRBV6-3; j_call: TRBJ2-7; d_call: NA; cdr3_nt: TGTGCCAGCAGTTACTTTCCGGGAAGCTCCTACGAGCAGTACTTC; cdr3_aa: CASSYFPGSSYEQYF
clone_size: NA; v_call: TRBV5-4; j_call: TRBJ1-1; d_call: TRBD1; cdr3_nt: TGTGCCAGCAGCCCAACAGGGGACACTGAAGCTTTCTTT; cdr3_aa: CASSPTGDTEAFF
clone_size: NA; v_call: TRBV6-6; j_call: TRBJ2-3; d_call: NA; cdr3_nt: TGTGCCAGCAGTTACGACGGGACACGCACAGATACGCAGTATTTT; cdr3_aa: CASSYDGTRTDTQYF
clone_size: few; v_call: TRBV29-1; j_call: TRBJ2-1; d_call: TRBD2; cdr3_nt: TGCAGCGGCCTAACCCCCGAAGCGGGAGGTTATGAGCAGTTCTTC; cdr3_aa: CSGLTPEAGGYEQFF
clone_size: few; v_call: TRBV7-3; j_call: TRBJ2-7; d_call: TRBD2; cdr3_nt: TGTGCCAGCAGTCCGACTAGCGGGAGGACCTACGAGCAGTACTTC; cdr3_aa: CASSPTSGRTYEQYF
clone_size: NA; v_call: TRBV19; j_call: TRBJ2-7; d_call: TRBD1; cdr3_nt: TGTGCCAGTAGTACGGGACAGGGGGCTTCCTACGAGCAGTACTTC; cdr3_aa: CASSTGQGASYEQYF
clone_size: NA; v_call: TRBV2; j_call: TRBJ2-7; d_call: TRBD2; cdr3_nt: TGTGCCAGCAGTGAACGGGGGGACTATCTAATCCCCGAGCAGTACTTC; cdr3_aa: CASSERGDYLIPEQYF
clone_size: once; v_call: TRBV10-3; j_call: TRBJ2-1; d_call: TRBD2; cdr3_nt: TGTGCCATCAGTGTAGCGGGTGGGGGGTACAATGAGCAGTTCTTC; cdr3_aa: CAISVAGGGYNEQFF